The following is a TCR beta chain sequence with its context. The antigen is unknown. These data are taken from a study of blood T cells in healthy people across ages. Sample-barcoded 5' priming and a J-beta primer mix drove a second PCR of roughly 6 to 12 cycles. Via MiXCR, TCRdb re-called the 5' RACE reads, giving one row per CDR3 protein. The sample gives about 1.8 million distinct CDR3 sequences, roughly 50% of which show up once; less than 2.5% is in the top ten. This CDR3 contains 14 residues. V was shortened by 1 base and J by 6 bases, with 12 bases between the two germline ends. Germline CDR1 and CDR2: SEHNR and FQNEAQ (reference sequence). Points from the study as a whole: Naive T cell percentage strongly correlated with TCR beta diversity.

The sequenced sample was blood. The chain employs TRBV7-9 and TRBJ1-2; D remains unclear. The receptor was derived from a woman aged 40 to 55 in good health. CDR3 sequence reads: CASSLVSSGDGYTF. CDR3 nucleotide sequence: TGTGCCAGCAGCTTAGTATCCTCAGGAGATGGCTACACCTTC.